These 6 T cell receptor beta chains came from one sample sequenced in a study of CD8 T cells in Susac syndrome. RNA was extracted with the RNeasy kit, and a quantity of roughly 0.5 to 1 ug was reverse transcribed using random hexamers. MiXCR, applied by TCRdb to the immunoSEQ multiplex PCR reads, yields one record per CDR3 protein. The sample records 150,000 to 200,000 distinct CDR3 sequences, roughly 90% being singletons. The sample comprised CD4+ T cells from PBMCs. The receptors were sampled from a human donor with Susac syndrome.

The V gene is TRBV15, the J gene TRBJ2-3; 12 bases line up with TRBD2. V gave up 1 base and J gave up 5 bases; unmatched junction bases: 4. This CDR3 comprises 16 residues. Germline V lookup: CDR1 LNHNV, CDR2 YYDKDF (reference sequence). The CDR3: CATSRGTSGAKDTQYF. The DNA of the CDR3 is TGTGCCACCAGCAGAGGGACTAGCGGGGCTAAAGATACGCAGTATTTT. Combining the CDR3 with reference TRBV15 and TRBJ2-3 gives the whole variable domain DAMVIQNPRYQVTQFGKPVTLSCSQTLNHNVMYWYQQKSSQAPKLLFHYYDKDFNNEADTPDNFQSRRPNTSFCFLDIRSPGLGDTAMYLCATSRGTSGAKDTQYFGPGTRLTVL.

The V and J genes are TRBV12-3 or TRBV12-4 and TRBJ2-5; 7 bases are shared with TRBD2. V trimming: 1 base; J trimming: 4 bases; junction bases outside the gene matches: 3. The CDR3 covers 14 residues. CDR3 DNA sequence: TGTGCCAGCAGTTTAGTAAGGGAGGGAGAGACCCAGTACTTC. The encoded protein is CASSLVREGETQYF.

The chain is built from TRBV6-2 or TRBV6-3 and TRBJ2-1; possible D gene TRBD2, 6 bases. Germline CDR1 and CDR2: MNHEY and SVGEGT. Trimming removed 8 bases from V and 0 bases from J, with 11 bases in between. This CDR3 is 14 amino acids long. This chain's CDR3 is CASGTPHSYNEQFF. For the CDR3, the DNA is TGTGCCAGCGGGACTCCCCACTCCTACAATGAGCAGTTCTTC.

This CDR3 reads CASSLVAGGLNEQFF. DNA for the CDR3: TGCGCCAGCAGCTTGGTAGCGGGGGGGCTGAATGAGCAGTTCTTC. The V gene is TRBV5-1, the J gene TRBJ2-1, with 11 bases that match TRBD2. The CDR3 covers 15 residues. Trimming took 0 bases from V and 7 from J; bases not matched to a gene: 3. Germline CDR1 SGHRS, CDR2 YFSETQ.

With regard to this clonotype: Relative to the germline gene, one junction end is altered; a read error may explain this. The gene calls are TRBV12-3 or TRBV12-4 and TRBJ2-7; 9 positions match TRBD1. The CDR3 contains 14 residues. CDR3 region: CASTLQGAENEQYF. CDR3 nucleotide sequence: TGTGCCAGCACTTTACAGGGGGCGGAGAACGAGCAGTACTTC.

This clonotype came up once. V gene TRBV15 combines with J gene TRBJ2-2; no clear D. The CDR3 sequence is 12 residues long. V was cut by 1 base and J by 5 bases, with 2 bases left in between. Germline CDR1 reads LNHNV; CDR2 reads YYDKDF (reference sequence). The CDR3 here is CATSRVTGELFF. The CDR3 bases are TGTGCCACCAGCAGAGTTACCGGGGAGCTGTTTTTT. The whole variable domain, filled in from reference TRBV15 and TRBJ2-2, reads DAMVIQNPRYQVTQFGKPVTLSCSQTLNHNVMYWYQQKSSQAPKLLFHYYDKDFNNEADTPDNFQSRRPNTSFCFLDIRSPGLGDTAMYLCATSRVTGELFFGEGSRLTVL.